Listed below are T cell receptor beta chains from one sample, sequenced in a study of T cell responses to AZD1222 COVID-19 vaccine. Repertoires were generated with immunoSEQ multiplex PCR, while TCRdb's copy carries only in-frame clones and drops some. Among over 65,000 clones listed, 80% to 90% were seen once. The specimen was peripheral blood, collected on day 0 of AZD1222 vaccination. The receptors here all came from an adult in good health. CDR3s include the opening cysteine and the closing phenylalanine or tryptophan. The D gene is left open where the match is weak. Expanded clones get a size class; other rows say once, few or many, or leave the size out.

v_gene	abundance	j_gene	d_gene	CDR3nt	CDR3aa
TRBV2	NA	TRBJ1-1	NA	TGTGCCAGCAGTATACAGGGTATCACTGAAGCTTTCTTT	CASSIQGITEAFF
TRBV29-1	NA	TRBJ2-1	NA	TGCAGCGTTGAAGGCATATACTACAATGAGCAGTTCTTC	CSVEGIYYNEQFF
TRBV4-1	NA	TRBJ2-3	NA	TGCGCCAGCAGCCAACCTACAGGGAGCACAGATACGCAGTATTTT	CASSQPTGSTDTQYF
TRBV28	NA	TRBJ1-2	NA	TGTGCCAGCAGTTTGGTTTATTCGGGGAGGGGCTACACCTTC	CASSLVYSGRGYTF
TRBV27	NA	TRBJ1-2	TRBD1	TGTGCCAGCAGTTCCACTTTTCACAGGGGCCCCGACTATGGCTACACCTTC	CASSSTFHRGPDYGYTF
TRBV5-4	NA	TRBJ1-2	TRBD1	TGTGCCAGCAGCACGGGACAGGGTCAGGGCTACACCTTC	CASSTGQGQGYTF
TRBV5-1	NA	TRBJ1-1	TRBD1	TGCGCCAGCAGCTTGGGGACAGGGGGTGATGAAGCTTTCTTT	CASSLGTGGDEAFF
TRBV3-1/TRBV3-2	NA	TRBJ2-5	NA	TGTGCCAGCAGCCAACGAGGAGGTCTGGGTAGGACCCAGTACTTC	CASSQRGGLGRTQYF
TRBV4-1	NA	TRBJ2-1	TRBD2	TGCGCCAGCAGCCAAGTTGCGGGGGGGAATGAGCAGTTCTTC	CASSQVAGGNEQFF
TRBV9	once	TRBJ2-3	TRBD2	TGTGCCAGCAGCGTAATAGCGGGGATGGAAGATACGCAGTATTTT	CASSVIAGMEDTQYF
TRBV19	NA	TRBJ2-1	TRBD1	TGTGCCAGTCTAGACAGGGGTCTTTACAATGAGCAGTTCTTC	CASLDRGLYNEQFF
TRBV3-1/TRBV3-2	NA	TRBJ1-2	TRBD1	TGTGCCAGCAGCCGTACCGGGACAGATCATTTCTATGGCTACACCTTC	CASSRTGTDHFYGYTF
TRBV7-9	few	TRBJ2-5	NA	TGTGCCAGCAGCTTCCCTGGGGGAGAGACCCAGTACTTC	CASSFPGGETQYF
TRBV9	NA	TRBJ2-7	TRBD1	TGTGCCAGCAGCCAGCGACAGGGAGCGTACGAGCAGTACTTC	CASSQRQGAYEQYF
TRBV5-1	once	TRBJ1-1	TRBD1	TGCGCCAGCAGCCCTGGACAGGGTGGGCTGAACACTGAAGCTTTCTTT	CASSPGQGGLNTEAFF
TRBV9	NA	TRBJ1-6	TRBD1	TGTGCCAGCAGCGTCTTAGCCGGGACAGAAAATTCACCCCTCCACTTT	CASSVLAGTENSPLHF
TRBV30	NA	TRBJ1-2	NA	TGTGCCTGTCCGGGACGGACCAACTATGGCTACACCTTC	CACPGRTNYGYTF